What follows are 31 T cell receptor beta chains derived from one specimen sequenced in a study of blood T cell repertoires in COVID-19. Assay: immunoSEQ multiplex PCR; the TCRdb copy retains only in-frame clones and omits some. This sample yields roughly 250,000 clones, of which roughly four fifths are seen a single time; approximately 4.5% belongs to the top ten. The sequencing input was peripheral blood. Receptor source: a woman aged 70 to 79 with acute or convalescent COVID-19.

In this sample, this clone turned up many times. The rearrangement joins TRBV27 to TRBJ2-2, with D hard to call. Germline assignment: CDR1 MNHEY and CDR2 SMNVEV (reference sequence). Trimming took 0 bases from V and 1 from J, leaving 6 bases between them. CDR3 length equals 15 residues. The CDR3 loop is CASSLSTGNTGELFF. In DNA form, the CDR3 reads TGTGCCAGCAGTTTATCAACGGGGAACACCGGGGAGCTGTTTTTT.

The rearrangement joins TRBV3-1 (or the pseudogene TRBV3-2) to TRBJ1-1, with 9 bases aligning to TRBD1. Germline trimming cut 5 bases from V and 8 bases from J; bases unmatched to any gene: 6. In germline, CDR1 is LGHDT, CDR2 YNNKEL (reference sequence). This CDR3 contains 13 residues. CDR3: CASSSHRGQEAFF. Written as DNA, the CDR3 is TGTGCCAGCAGCTCCCACAGGGGGCAAGAAGCTTTCTTT.

This sequence joins TRBV4-1 and TRBJ2-1; 11 nucleotides align to TRBD2. J lost 7 bases, V lost 4 bases, and 6 bases had no gene match. Germline CDR1 MGHRA, CDR2 YSYEKL. This CDR3 region has 15 residues. CDR3 sequence (DNA): TGCGCCAGCAGCCGAGGTACTAGCGGGGGTAATGAGCAGTTCTTC. Translation: CASSRGTSGGNEQFF.

J is TRBJ1-2 and V is TRBV27; TRBD1 agrees at 7 bases. This CDR3 is 13 amino acids long. Germline trimming cut 6 bases from V and 5 bases from J; bases unmatched to any gene: 6. Germline CDR1 and CDR2: MNHEY and SMNVEV (reference sequence). This CDR3 is CASRGTALYGYTF. The CDR3, as DNA: TGTGCCAGCAGAGGGACAGCCCTTTATGGCTACACCTTC.

The V and J genes are TRBV2 and TRBJ1-6, with D hard to call. Trimming stripped 8 bases from V and 2 bases from J, with 10 bases between. Germline V CDR1 and CDR2: SNHLY, FYNNEI. This CDR3 has 14 amino acids. CDR3 sequence: CASGGMTYNSPLHF. CDR3 bases: TGTGCCAGCGGCGGGATGACCTATAATTCACCCCTCCACTTT. The full variable domain, with the rest looked up from reference TRBV2 and TRBJ1-6, is EPEVTQTPSHQVTQMGQEVILRCVPISNHLYFYWYRQILGQKVEFLVSFYNNEISEKSEIFDDQFSVERPDGSNFTLKIRSTKLEDSAMYFCASGGMTYNSPLHFGNGTRLTVT.

The rearrangement uses TRBV4-2 and TRBJ1-4, with D hard to call. The CDR3 runs to 16 residues. Germline V CDR1 and CDR2: LGHNA, YNFKEQ. Between the trimmed V and J ends, which lost 1 base and 3 bases, there was a span of 12 bases. The CDR3 loop is CASSQGVAGSNEKLFF. CDR3 nucleotides: TGTGCCAGCAGCCAAGGTGTGGCGGGATCTAATGAAAAACTGTTTTTT.

V gene TRBV30 combines with J gene TRBJ2-7, with no clear D. Trimming stripped 6 bases from V and 2 bases from J, with 8 bases between. This CDR3 has 11 amino acids. Germline V CDR1 and CDR2: GTSNPN, SVGIG (reference sequence). CDR3 amino acids: CACSIAYEQYF. DNA for the CDR3: TGTGCCTGCTCAATAGCCTACGAGCAGTACTTC.

The rearrangement links TRBV6-2 or TRBV6-3 to TRBJ1-4, with a weak D call TRBD1 (5 bases). The germline V and J ends were trimmed by 5 bases and 3 bases, with 13 bases remaining between them. The CDR3 consists of 15 residues. Germline assignment: CDR1 MNHEY and CDR2 SVGEGT. In DNA, the CDR3 is TGTGCCAGCAGTACCCAGGGAAGACCTAATGAAAAACTGTTTTTT. This gives the protein CASSTQGRPNEKLFF.

This chain connects TRBV6-6 to TRBJ1-1; D remains ambiguous. Trimming shortened V by 6 bases and J by 8 bases, and 13 bases separated the two germline ends. Germline values: CDR1 MNHNY, CDR2 SVGAGI (reference sequence). The CDR3 length is 12 residues. CDR3 DNA sequence: TGTGCCAGCAGCCTGGCCGGGTCGGAAGCTTTCTTT. This translates into CASSLAGSEAFF.

This clone appeared once. The chain employs TRBV6-5 and TRBJ1-4, with 8 bases lining up with TRBD1. Losses at the gene ends were 0 bases for V and 4 bases for J; bases not matched to a gene: 4. This CDR3 is built from 16 residues. Germline V CDR1 and CDR2: MNHEY, SVGAGI. CDR3 DNA sequence: TGTGCCAGCAGTTACTCTCTCGGACAGGGTAATGAAAAACTGTTTTTT. Translating it yields CASSYSLGQGNEKLFF.

Written as DNA, the CDR3 is TGTGCCAGCAGCAAGACAGGGGGCGAAGATACGCAGTATTTT. Amino acid sequence: CASSKTGGEDTQYF. V usage is TRBV7-2 and J usage is TRBJ2-3, with TRBD1 matching 10 bases. The CDR3 spans 14 residues. After removal of 5 bases from V and 5 bases from J, the junction contained 4 bases not matched to a gene. Germline-derived CDR1 and CDR2 are SGHTA and FQGNSA.

This sequence joins TRBV9 and TRBJ2-5; a weak D match, TRBD2 (6 bases). From germline, CDR1 is SGDLS and CDR2 YYNGEE. The V and J ends lost 4 bases and 5 bases respectively, with 15 bases between them. The length of the CDR3 is 14 residues. For the CDR3, the DNA is TGTGCCAGCAGCCCTCGGGGGTATTGGGAGACCCAGTACTTC. Encoded protein: CASSPRGYWETQYF.

This sequence joins TRBV4-3 and TRBJ2-1, with D perhaps TRBD1 (6 bases). Trimming removed 0 bases from V and 6 bases from J, with 9 bases in between. This CDR3 is built from 14 residues. CDR1 LGHNA and CDR2 YSLEER come from the germline V gene. The CDR3, as DNA: TGCGCCAGCAGCCAAGATCGAGGGGGCAATGAGCAGTTCTTC. Protein sequence: CASSQDRGGNEQFF.

The rearrangement links TRBV25-1 to TRBJ1-1; 10 positions match TRBD1. CDR1 and CDR2 (germline): MGHDK, SYGVNS. The CDR3 contains 14 residues. V was clipped by 1 base and J by 6 bases; unmatched bases: 2. The CDR3 DNA sequence: TGTGCCAGCAGTGAATTGGGGACAGGGGCTGAAGCTTTCTTT. Residues: CASSELGTGAEAFF.

The chain is built from TRBV4-3 and TRBJ1-1; unclear D gene. Germline V gene sequence: CDR1 LGHNA, CDR2 YSLEER. The CDR3 consists of 14 residues. Trimming left V 0 bases short and J 4 bases short, with 9 bases between. Here the CDR3 reads CASSQDRGGTEAFF. The CDR3 nucleotides read TGCGCCAGCAGCCAAGATCGAGGAGGCACTGAAGCTTTCTTT.

V and J are TRBV10-3 and TRBJ2-6, with 7 bases aligning to TRBD1. Germline V lookup: CDR1 ENHRY, CDR2 SYGVKD. The CDR3 totals 18 residues. With V trimmed by 5 bases and J by 1 base, 11 bases remained unmatched. The CDR3 nucleotides are TGTGCCATCAGTTCACAGGGGTTTGGGGTTTCTGGGGCCAACGTCCTGACTTTC. Translation gives CAISSQGFGVSGANVLTF.

This clone occurred a few times. The V gene is TRBV4-1, the J gene TRBJ1-1; TRBD1 might be the D (6 bases). CDR1 MGHRA and CDR2 YSYEKL come from the germline V gene. Trimming left V 1 base short and J 3 bases short, with 18 bases between. The CDR3 length is 17 residues. The CDR3 sequence: CASSQVRGWVEDTEAFF. The CDR3 DNA reads TGCGCCAGCAGCCAAGTAAGGGGGTGGGTCGAAGACACTGAAGCTTTCTTT.

The rearrangement joins TRBV25-1 to TRBJ1-2; 7 bases are shared with TRBD1. CDR1 MGHDK and CDR2 SYGVNS come from the germline V gene. V gave up 9 bases and J gave up 0 bases; unmatched junction bases: 4. The CDR3 sequence is 13 residues long. The CDR3: CASRDSANYGYTF. DNA for the CDR3: TGTGCCAGTAGGGACAGCGCTAACTATGGCTACACCTTC.

CDR3 amino acids: CASSFGGLEQYF. The DNA for the CDR3 is TGTGCCAGCTCCTTCGGGGGGCTCGAGCAGTACTTC. V gene TRBV12-3 or TRBV12-4 combines with J gene TRBJ2-7; tentatively, D is TRBD2 (7 bases). The CDR3 runs to 12 residues. With 8 bases removed from V and 6 bases from J, the gap between germline ends came to 14 bases.

At least ten counts were recorded for this clone. The chain couples TRBV10-1 to TRBJ1-4; 7 nucleotides line up with TRBD1. V shed 6 bases, J shed 0 bases, and the junction held 4 bases outside the gene matches. Germline V gene lookup returns CDR1 WNHNN and CDR2 SYGVQD (reference sequence). The CDR3 runs to 15 residues. This chain's CDR3 is CASSPGQTTNEKLFF. In DNA, the CDR3 is TGCGCCAGCAGCCCGGGACAGACAACTAATGAAAAACTGTTTTTT.

CDR3 nucleotides: TGTGCCTGGAGTTCAGGGGTCACCTACGAGCAGTACTTC. Amino acids: CAWSSGVTYEQYF. V is TRBV30 and J is TRBJ2-7, with a tentative D call TRBD1 (6 bases). This CDR3 comprises 13 residues. Germline V CDR1 and CDR2: GTSNPN, SVGIG (reference sequence). Trimming took 2 bases from V and 2 from J, leaving 10 bases between them.

This clone occurred once. This chain links TRBV28 with TRBJ1-2; perhaps TRBD1 as D (5 bases). Germline loops: CDR1 MDHEN, CDR2 SYDVKM. CDR3 size: 12 residues. V was clipped by 6 bases and J by 4 bases, with 9 bases between them. CDR3 protein: CASRQDTYGYTF. The DNA for the CDR3 is TGTGCCAGCAGACAGGACACCTATGGCTACACCTTC.

The V and J genes are TRBV7-9 and TRBJ1-1; 7 positions agree with TRBD1. The CDR3 runs 15 residues. The J segment lost 3 bases and the V segment lost 5 bases, leaving 9 bases of the junction unmatched. CDR1 is SEHNR, CDR2 FQNEAQ, per germline (reference sequence). CDR3 region: CASSVIRDSYTEAFF. The CDR3 nucleotides are TGTGCCAGCAGCGTGATCCGGGACAGTTACACTGAAGCTTTCTTT.

The V and J genes are TRBV5-1 and TRBJ1-1, with D tentatively TRBD1 (6 bases). Between the trimmed V and J ends, which lost 1 base and 0 bases, there was a span of 16 bases. Germline V gene sequence: CDR1 SGHRS, CDR2 YFSETQ. The CDR3 loop spans 17 amino acids. The CDR3 DNA reads TGCGCCAGCAGCTTGTCTCCTATGACAGGAATGAACACTGAAGCTTTCTTT. Translation: CASSLSPMTGMNTEAFF.

The chain links TRBV5-4 to TRBJ1-1; 10 bases map to TRBD1. The germline V gene encodes CDR1 SGHNT and CDR2 YYREEE (reference sequence). The length of the CDR3 is 14 residues. Germline trimming cut 4 bases from V and 6 bases from J; bases unmatched to any gene: 6. The CDR3 DNA reads TGTGCCAGCAGCGACAGGGGGCGAGGCGCTGAAGCTTTCTTT. This sequence encodes CASSDRGRGAEAFF.

To note about this clone: At the DNA level, this CDR3 is encoded by other sequences in the same sample as well. V gene TRBV9 combines with J gene TRBJ2-5; D may be TRBD2 (6 bases). The CDR3 runs 13 residues. Germline V gene lookup returns CDR1 SGDLS and CDR2 YYNGEE. Between the trimmed V and J ends, which lost 2 bases and 5 bases, there was a span of 10 bases. The chain's CDR3 is CASSVEGRETQYF. In nucleotides, the CDR3 is TGTGCCAGCAGCGTGGAGGGACGGGAGACCCAGTACTTC.

The chain joins TRBV5-1 to TRBJ1-6, with unresolved D. V lost 3 bases to trimming and J lost 0 bases, with 16 bases between them. The CDR3 runs to 18 residues. CDR1 and CDR2 (germline): SGHRS, YFSETQ. The CDR3 DNA follows: TGCGCCAGCAGCTCGCAAGGCACCACTAGCTCCTATAATTCACCCCTCCACTTT. This encodes CASSSQGTTSSYNSPLHF. Full variable domain (outside the CDR3, taken from reference TRBV5-1 and TRBJ1-6): KAGVTQTPRYLIKTRGQQVTLSCSPISGHRSVSWYQQTPGQGLQFLFEYFSETQRNKGNFPGRFSGRQFSNSRSEMNVSTLELGDSALYLCASSSQGTTSSYNSPLHFGNGTRLTVT.

This sequence joins TRBV30 and TRBJ1-4, with 7 positions matching TRBD1. CDR1 and CDR2 from the germline V gene are GTSNPN and SVGIG (reference sequence). After removal of 4 bases from V and 11 bases from J, the junction contained 10 bases not matched to a gene. This CDR3 is built from 13 residues. In nucleotides, the CDR3 is TGTGCCTGGACTAGGGACAGCGGTGGGAAACTGTTTTTT. Amino acid sequence: CAWTRDSGGKLFF.

The rearrangement joins TRBV6-6 to TRBJ2-5, with TRBD1 matching 9 bases. The CDR3 runs to 14 residues. With 6 bases clipped from V and 2 bases from J, the junction kept 4 bases outside the gene matches. In germline, CDR1 is MNHNY, CDR2 SVGAGI (reference sequence). The CDR3 DNA is TGTGCCAGCAGCCCCGGGACAGGGCAAGAGACCCAGTACTTC. This gives the protein CASSPGTGQETQYF.

The chain combines TRBV30 with TRBJ2-5; perhaps TRBD1 as D (6 bases). In germline, CDR1 is GTSNPN, CDR2 SVGIG (reference sequence). V was trimmed by 5 bases and J by 5 bases, leaving 15 bases between them. This CDR3 region has 13 residues. The CDR3 sequence: CAWGAGVRETQYF. The CDR3 DNA follows: TGTGCCTGGGGGGCAGGGGTCCGGGAGACCCAGTACTTC.

The chain's CDR3 is CASSLSGMEQPQHF. As DNA, the CDR3 is TGCGCCAGCAGCTTATCCGGCATGGAGCAGCCCCAGCATTTT. The V gene is TRBV5-1, the J gene TRBJ1-5; D remains unclear. Germline assignment: CDR1 SGHRS and CDR2 YFSETQ. Between the trimmed V and J ends, which lost 2 bases and 7 bases, there was a span of 13 bases. This CDR3 is built from 14 residues.